Following are 14 T cell receptor beta chains from one sample sequenced in a study of cytomegalovirus exposure and HLA in healthy donors. PCR involved 60 Vbeta and 13 Jbeta primers. Method: immunoSEQ multiplex PCR; TCRdb's copy keeps in-frame clones and lacks some. This table has fewer than 200,000 clones, more than 70% appearing once. Sequencing input: PBMCs. These receptors all stem from a man aged 55 to 70 in good health and CMV-seronegative.

This chain links TRBV2 with TRBJ2-1; a possible D gene is TRBD1 (5 bases). Germline loops: CDR1 SNHLY, CDR2 FYNNEI. The CDR3 length is 12 residues. V was shortened by 5 bases and J by 7 bases, with 9 bases between the two germline ends. The CDR3 reads CASSPDSNEQFF. In DNA, the CDR3 is TGTGCCAGCAGTCCTGACAGTAATGAGCAGTTCTTC. The complete variable domain, with remaining parts taken from reference TRBV2 and TRBJ2-1, reads EPEVTQTPSHQVTQMGQEVILRCVPISNHLYFYWYRQILGQKVEFLVSFYNNEISEKSEIFDDQFSVERPDGSNFTLKIRSTKLEDSAMYFCASSPDSNEQFFGPGTRLTVL.

V is TRBV11-2 and J is TRBJ2-5, with TRBD1 identical over 9 bases. Germline trimming cut 6 bases from V and 5 bases from J; bases unmatched to any gene: 10. The CDR3 sequence is 15 residues long. Germline values: CDR1 SGHAT, CDR2 FQNNGV. The CDR3 sequence is CASRQTQGAFETQYF. The CDR3 DNA reads as TGTGCCAGCAGACAGACACAGGGGGCGTTTGAGACCCAGTACTTC.

The chain has TRBV5-1 and TRBJ2-3; 12 bases match TRBD1. J lost 3 bases, V lost 2 bases, and 16 bases had no gene match. The germline gives CDR1 SGHRS, CDR2 YFSETQ. This CDR3 has 20 residues. The CDR3 here is CASSLGINWDRGHGTDTQYF. The CDR3 coding sequence is TGCGCCAGCAGCTTAGGGATCAACTGGGACAGGGGGCACGGTACAGATACGCAGTATTTT.

The V gene is TRBV5-8, the J gene TRBJ2-5; the D gene is possibly TRBD1 (6 bases). The CDR3 length is 15 residues. Germline V gene sequence: CDR1 SGHTS, CDR2 YDEGEE. V was trimmed by 0 bases and J by 1 base, leaving 10 bases between them. CDR3 sequence (DNA): TGTGCCAGCAGCTTGGGGAGCAGGGGCCAAGAGACCCAGTACTTC. It codes for CASSLGSRGQETQYF.

This clone was observed once. J is TRBJ2-5 and V is TRBV5-1, with a tentative D call TRBD2 (6 bases). Germline V gene lookup returns CDR1 SGHRS and CDR2 YFSETQ. The CDR3 spans 14 residues. Trimming took 0 bases from V and 3 from J, leaving 9 bases between them. As DNA, the CDR3 is TGCGCCAGCAGCTTGGTCGGGAGAAAAGAGACCCAGTACTTC. Protein sequence: CASSLVGRKETQYF.

This chain connects TRBV5-4 to TRBJ1-5, with D perhaps matching TRBD1 (5 bases). The length of the CDR3 is 14 residues. Trimming left V 0 bases short and J 6 bases short, with 10 bases between. CDR1 is SGHNT and CDR2 is YYREEE in the germline V gene (reference sequence). CDR3 in amino acids: CASSLAGSAQPQHF. The CDR3 DNA sequence: TGTGCCAGCAGCTTGGCAGGGTCGGCTCAGCCCCAGCATTTT.

The chain employs TRBV15 and TRBJ1-5; D remains unclear. Per the germline V gene, CDR1 is LNHNV and CDR2 is YYDKDF (reference sequence). The CDR3 sequence is 13 residues long. V lost 0 bases, J lost 3 bases, and 3 bases lay in between. CDR3 in DNA: TGTGCCACCAGCAGAGACTTCAATCAGCCCCAGCATTTT. It is translated as CATSRDFNQPQHF. Together with reference TRBV15 and TRBJ1-5, the CDR3 gives the full variable domain: DAMVIQNPRYQVTQFGKPVTLSCSQTLNHNVMYWYQQKSSQAPKLLFHYYDKDFNNEADTPDNFQSRRPNTSFCFLDIRSPGLGDTAMYLCATSRDFNQPQHFGDGTRLSIL.

This clone was counted once. This chain joins TRBV6-1 and TRBJ2-7; D possibly corresponds to TRBD1 (6 bases). With 6 bases removed from V and 6 bases from J, the gap between germline ends came to 15 bases. Germline V CDR1 and CDR2: MNHNS, SASEGT. The CDR3 has 13 amino acids. Written as DNA, the CDR3 is TGTGCCAGCAGCGCACTACAGGGCGGCGAGCAGTACTTC. This translates into CASSALQGGEQYF.

The chain uses TRBV5-4 and TRBJ1-2, with D possibly TRBD1 on 6 matching bases. Germline V gene data show CDR1 as SGHNT and CDR2 as YYREEE (reference sequence). CDR3 size: 14 residues. Trimming shortened V by 2 bases and J by 2 bases, and 10 bases separated the two germline ends. CDR3 DNA sequence: TGTGCCAGCAGCTTTTGGGGGGGCAACTATGGCTACACCTTC. Protein product: CASSFWGGNYGYTF.

The chain joins TRBV5-6 to TRBJ2-5, with 7 bases aligning to TRBD1. V was clipped by 4 bases and J by 1 base; unmatched bases: 4. The CDR3 sequence is 14 residues long. CDR1 and CDR2 (germline): SGHDT, YYEEEE. DNA of the CDR3: TGTGCCAGCAGCCTCCGACAGGGCCAAGAGACCCAGTACTTC. Protein: CASSLRQGQETQYF. Full variable domain (rest looked up from reference TRBV5-6 and TRBJ2-5): DAGVTQSPTHLIKTRGQQVTLRCSPKSGHDTVSWYQQALGQGPQFIFQYYEEEERQRGNFPDRFSGHQFPNYSSELNVNALLLGDSALYLCASSLRQGQETQYFGPGTRLLVL.

With regard to this clone: This CDR3 is also generated by other DNA sequences in the sample. The CDR3 region has the DNA TGTGCCAGTAGTATCCGAGGACAGCCCCAGCATTTT. Residues: CASSIRGQPQHF. V usage is TRBV19 and J usage is TRBJ1-5; unclear D gene. The CDR3 is 12 residues long. Between the trimmed V and J ends, which lost 3 bases and 7 bases, there was a span of 7 bases. Germline lookup yields CDR1 LNHDA and CDR2 SQIVND (reference sequence). Using reference TRBV19 and TRBJ1-5 for the parts outside the CDR3, the full variable domain is DGGITQSPKYLFRKEGQNVTLSCEQNLNHDAMYWYRQDPGQGLRLIYYSQIVNDFQKGDIAEGYSVSREKKESFPLTVTSAQKNPTAFYLCASSIRGQPQHFGDGTRLSIL.

This clone turned up a few times. The chain is built from TRBV11-3 and TRBJ2-7; a weak D match, TRBD1 (6 bases). Germline values: CDR1 SGHNT, CDR2 YENEEA. V was cut by 5 bases and J by 5 bases, with 10 bases left in between. The CDR3 is 12 residues long. The CDR3 loop is CASSIGQNEQYF. In nucleotides, the CDR3 is TGTGCCAGCAGCATTGGACAGAACGAGCAGTACTTC.

V and J are TRBV7-2 and TRBJ1-1; D gene ambiguous. V was shortened by 7 bases and J by 1 base, with 13 bases between the two germline ends. Germline V gives CDR1 SGHTA, CDR2 FQGNSA. The CDR3 sequence is 14 residues long. Written as DNA, the CDR3 is TGTGCCAGCACCTTTATCGCGGGGAACACTGAAGCTTTCTTT. It codes for CASTFIAGNTEAFF.

The chain links TRBV5-8 to TRBJ2-1, with D possibly being TRBD2 (6 bases). The ends were cut back, 0 bases at V and 1 base at J, with 8 bases in the middle. The germline V gene encodes CDR1 SGHTS and CDR2 YDEGEE. The CDR3 is made up of 15 amino acids. The CDR3 DNA sequence: TGTGCCAGCAGCTTGGGGGGGACTTCCTACAATGAGCAGTTCTTC. It codes for CASSLGGTSYNEQFF.